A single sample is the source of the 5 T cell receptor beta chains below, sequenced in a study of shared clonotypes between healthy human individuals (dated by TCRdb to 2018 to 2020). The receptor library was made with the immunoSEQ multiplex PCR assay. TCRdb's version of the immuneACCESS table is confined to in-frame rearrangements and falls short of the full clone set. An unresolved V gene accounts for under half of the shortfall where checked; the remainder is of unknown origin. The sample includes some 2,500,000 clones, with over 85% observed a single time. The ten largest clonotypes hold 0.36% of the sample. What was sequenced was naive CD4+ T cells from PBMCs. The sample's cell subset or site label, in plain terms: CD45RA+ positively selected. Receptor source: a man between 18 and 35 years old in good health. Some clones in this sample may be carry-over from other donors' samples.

The CDR3: CASSLGPLVSTDTQYF. The CDR3 DNA sequence: TGTGCCAGCAGTCTCGGGCCGCTCGTAAGCACAGATACGCAGTATTTT. The J gene is TRBJ2-3, the V gene TRBV7-6; no definite D call. Germline V gene sequence: CDR1 SGHVS, CDR2 FNYEAQ. Trimming took off 6 bases at V and 0 bases at J, with 16 bases between the two ends. The CDR3 spans 16 residues.

The CDR3 nucleotides are TGTGCCAGCAGTATATCCGGGGGGGCCTACAATGAGCAGTTCTTC. This gives the protein CASSISGGAYNEQFF. The chain is built from TRBV28 and TRBJ2-1; TRBD2 aligns across 8 bases. The trim removed 5 bases at V and 2 bases at J, leaving 5 bases unmatched. This CDR3 contains 15 residues. Germline loops: CDR1 MDHEN, CDR2 SYDVKM.

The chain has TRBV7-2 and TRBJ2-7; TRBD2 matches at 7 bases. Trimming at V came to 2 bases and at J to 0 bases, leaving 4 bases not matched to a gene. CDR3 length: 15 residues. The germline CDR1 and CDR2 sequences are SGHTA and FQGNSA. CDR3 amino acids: CASSLRREPSYEQYF. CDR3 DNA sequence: TGTGCCAGCAGCTTACGGCGGGAGCCCTCCTACGAGCAGTACTTC.

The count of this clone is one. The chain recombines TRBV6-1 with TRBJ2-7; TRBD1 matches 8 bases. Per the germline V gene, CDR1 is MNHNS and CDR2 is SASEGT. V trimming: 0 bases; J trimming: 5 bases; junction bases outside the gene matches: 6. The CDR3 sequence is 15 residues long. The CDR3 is CASSEARGQGHEQYF. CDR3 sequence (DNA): TGTGCCAGCAGTGAAGCGCGTGGACAGGGTCACGAGCAGTACTTC.

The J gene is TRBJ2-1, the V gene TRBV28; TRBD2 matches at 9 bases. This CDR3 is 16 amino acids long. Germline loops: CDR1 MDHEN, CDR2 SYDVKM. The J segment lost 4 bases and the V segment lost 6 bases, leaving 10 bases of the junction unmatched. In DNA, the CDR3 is TGTGCCAGCAGGCCCGGGACCCTAGCGGGGTACAATGAGCAGTTCTTC. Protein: CASRPGTLAGYNEQFF. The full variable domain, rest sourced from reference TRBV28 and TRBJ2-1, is DVKVTQSSRYLVKRTGEKVFLECVQDMDHENMFWYRQDPGLGLRLIYFSYDVKMKEKGDIPEGYSVSREKKERFSLILESASTNQTSMYLCASRPGTLAGYNEQFFGPGTRLTVL.